This TCR beta chain was documented in a study of blood T cell repertoires in COVID-19. Study summary: Samples representing acute and convalescent COVID-19 were sourced from the United States, Italy and Spain.

This CDR3 contains 15 residues. Trimming took off 0 bases at V and 2 bases at J, with 7 bases between the two ends. Germline CDR1 and CDR2: LNHNV and YYDKDF (reference sequence). Here immunoSEQ multiplex PCR was the method, and the copy in TCRdb shows in-frame clones only, minus some. The repertoire holds a few hundred thousand clones, approximately 87% seen once, with about 4.9% in the top ten. This clone was counted only a few times. The sequenced sample consisted of peripheral blood. This TCR came from a man aged 55-75 years who had recovered from COVID-19. This chain links TRBV15 with TRBJ1-4, with TRBD1 as a possible D gene (5 bases). This chain's CDR3 is CATSREEGTNEKLFF. The CDR3 DNA reads TGTGCCACCAGCAGAGAGGAGGGGACTAATGAAAAACTGTTTTTT.